Presented here are 28 T cell receptor beta chains from one specimen sequenced in a study of early T cells in non-severe SARS-CoV-2 infection. TCRdb recomputed calls from the 5' RACE reads with MiXCR, one row per CDR3 protein. The repertoire has tens of thousands of distinct CDR3 sequences, under 10% of them found once; the top ten carry about 3.4%. Sequenced input: whole blood. The source of these receptors is an adult who was a healthcare worker with PCR-confirmed SARS-CoV-2 infection or an uninfected control (not recorded which).

The genes are TRBV5-1 and TRBJ2-1; D unresolved. The CDR3 is 15 amino acids. Germline V lookup: CDR1 SGHRS, CDR2 YFSETQ. Trimming cost V 4 bases and J 3 bases, with 14 bases left between them. In DNA form, the CDR3 reads TGCGCCAGCAGCCCTGAGGCAGAAGTCTACAATGAGCAGTTCTTC. Its protein product is CASSPEAEVYNEQFF.

V and J are TRBV7-9 and TRBJ2-7; 14 bases align to TRBD2. The CDR3 contains 19 residues. V gave up 10 bases and J gave up 0 bases; unmatched junction bases: 17. Germline V gene lookup returns CDR1 SEHNR and CDR2 FQNEAQ (reference sequence). The CDR3 spells CATRAPGTSGSGSSYEQYF. The CDR3 nucleotides read TGTGCCACCCGAGCTCCAGGGACTAGCGGGAGCGGCAGCTCCTACGAGCAGTACTTC.

The chain's CDR3 is CSVAGLAGDTQYF. The CDR3 coding sequence is TGCAGCGTTGCGGGACTAGCTGGCGATACGCAGTATTTT. The J gene is TRBJ2-3, the V gene TRBV29-1; 9 nucleotides align to TRBD2. This CDR3 is 13 amino acids long. Germline CDR1 SQVTM, CDR2 ANQGSEA. Trimming took 4 bases from V and 6 from J; bases not matched to a gene: 5.

V usage is TRBV28 and J usage is TRBJ2-1; a weak D match, TRBD2 (5 bases). The CDR3 spans 16 residues. CDR1 and CDR2 from the germline V gene are MDHEN and SYDVKM. The germline V and J ends were trimmed by 6 bases and 1 base, with 16 bases remaining between them. The CDR3 DNA reads TGTGCCAGCAGCCCCCTGAGGGCGCCTTCCTACAATGAGCAGTTCTTC. It translates to CASSPLRAPSYNEQFF.

Remarks on this clonotype: The CDR3 carries no conserved terminal phenylalanine or tryptophan, so it likely arises from a read error. This CDR3 reads CASTLSTSATDMQYS. As DNA, the CDR3 is TGTGCCAGCACCCTATCGACTAGCGCCACAGATATGCAGTATTCT. The chain combines TRBV9 with TRBJ2-3; TRBD2 matches at 8 bases. Germline CDR1 is SGDLS and CDR2 is YYNGEE. The CDR3 extends over 15 amino acids.

This clonotype is medium-sized within its sample. The V gene is TRBV5-1, the J gene TRBJ2-3; perhaps TRBD2 as D (5 bases). CDR1 SGHRS and CDR2 YFSETQ come from the germline V gene. V gave up 4 bases and J gave up 1 base, with 7 bases separating them. The CDR3 length is 13 residues. CDR3 region: CASSPAGTDTQYF. CDR3 coding DNA: TGCGCCAGCAGCCCAGCGGGCACAGATACGCAGTATTTT.

The V call is TRBV5-5, the J call TRBJ2-3, with D possibly called TRBD1 or TRBD2 (6 bases each). Trimming pared 4 bases from V and 1 base from J, leaving 16 bases between. Germline V gives CDR1 SGHKS, CDR2 YYEKEE (reference sequence). The CDR3 consists of 16 residues. The CDR3 region has the DNA TGTGCCAGCAGCCCCTGGGGGGCTAGCGGCACAGATACGCAGTATTTT. Protein product: CASSPWGASGTDTQYF.

This clonotype appeared many times. The chain carries TRBV28 and TRBJ2-1; 10 nucleotides agree with TRBD2. The CDR3 is made up of 15 amino acids. The trim removed 9 bases at V and 6 bases at J, leaving 11 bases unmatched. Germline V lookup: CDR1 MDHEN, CDR2 SYDVKM. CDR3 bases: TGTGCCAGTTGGACCCTAGCGGGAGCGAGCAATGAGCAGTTCTTC. It encodes CASWTLAGASNEQFF.

This clonotype was counted at least ten times. The chain employs TRBV6-4 and TRBJ2-3; 10 bases map to TRBD1. Germline V gives CDR1 MRHNA, CDR2 SNTAGT. This CDR3 is 15 amino acids long. The J segment lost 4 bases and the V segment lost 0 bases, leaving 1 base of the junction unmatched. CDR3 sequence: CASSDSTGGADTQYF. CDR3 DNA: TGTGCCAGCAGTGACTCGACAGGGGGCGCAGATACGCAGTATTTT.

The sample holds a few counts of this clonotype. The chain carries TRBV29-1 and TRBJ2-3, with D possibly TRBD2 on 5 matching bases. Trimming cost V 7 bases and J 4 bases, with 9 bases left between them. CDR1 SQVTM and CDR2 ANQGSEA come from the germline V gene. This CDR3 has 11 residues. The CDR3 sequence is CSAFGADTQYF. The CDR3 DNA reads TGCAGCGCTTTCGGGGCAGATACGCAGTATTTT.

This clonotype was detected a few times. V is TRBV27 and J is TRBJ2-4, with 8 bases aligning to TRBD1. With V trimmed by 6 bases and J by 6 bases, 4 bases remained unmatched. The CDR3 sequence is 13 residues long. Germline lookup yields CDR1 MNHEY and CDR2 SMNVEV (reference sequence). CDR3 protein: CASRGQALNIQYF. CDR3 bases: TGTGCCAGCAGGGGACAGGCCCTAAACATTCAGTACTTC.

This clonotype was seen ten or more times. The chain uses TRBV6-5 and TRBJ2-3; 8 bases are shared with TRBD1. This CDR3 is built from 14 residues. From germline, CDR1 is MNHEY and CDR2 SVGAGI. V lost 7 bases and J lost 4; bases outside the gene matches: 7. CDR3 protein: CASKHTTGADTQYF. CDR3 DNA: TGTGCCAGCAAACACACGACAGGGGCAGATACGCAGTATTTT.

This clonotype appeared a few times. This chain uses TRBV5-4 with TRBJ1-2, with D possibly matching TRBD1 (5 bases). V shed 0 bases and J shed 8 bases, with 20 bases lying between them. CDR1 is SGHNT, CDR2 YYREEE, per germline (reference sequence). The CDR3 totals 16 residues. Here the CDR3 reads CASSLESLGQASGYTF. The DNA of the CDR3 is TGTGCCAGCAGCTTGGAGAGTCTGGGGCAGGCGTCGGGCTACACCTTC.

The sample holds many counts of this clonotype. The gene calls are TRBV3-1 and TRBJ2-7; 10 positions match TRBD2. V shed 5 bases and J 2 bases; nucleotides not matched to a gene: 9. The germline V gene encodes CDR1 LGHDT and CDR2 YNNKEL (reference sequence). This CDR3 is 16 amino acids long. The DNA of the CDR3 is TGTGCCAGCAGCTCAACCTGGACTAGCGGTACCTACGAGCAGTACTTC. Translating it yields CASSSTWTSGTYEQYF.

This clonotype was counted at least ten times. V gene TRBV7-9 combines with J gene TRBJ2-1; D is possibly TRBD1 or TRBD2 (6 bases each). V was cut by 5 bases and J by 0 bases, with 17 bases left in between. Per germline, CDR1 SEHNR and CDR2 FQNEAQ (reference sequence). This CDR3 has 17 amino acids. The CDR3 loop reads CASSTGIGGHSYNEQFF. CDR3 nucleotides: TGTGCCAGCAGCACCGGCATTGGGGGGCACTCCTACAATGAGCAGTTCTTC.

This clonotype was seen ten or more times. The genes are TRBV27 and TRBJ2-1; D tentatively fits TRBD1 or TRBD2 (11 bases each). The CDR3 runs 24 residues. Germline lookup yields CDR1 MNHEY and CDR2 SMNVEV (reference sequence). The V and J ends lost 0 bases and 0 bases respectively, with 33 bases between them. CDR3 DNA sequence: TGTGCCAGCAGTTTATCCCCTGGACAGGGGGCACGGACTAGCGGGCTAAGCTCCTACAATGAGCAGTTCTTC. Protein product: CASSLSPGQGARTSGLSSYNEQFF.

This clonotype was seen repeatedly, ten times or more. The chain joins TRBV7-9 to TRBJ2-7, with TRBD2 matching over 10 bases. V shed 5 bases and J 4 bases; nucleotides not matched to a gene: 2. This CDR3 region has 13 residues. The V gene's germline CDR1 is SEHNR and CDR2 FQNEAQ (reference sequence). CDR3 protein: CASSLLAGYEQYF. The CDR3 coding sequence is TGTGCCAGCAGCCTACTAGCGGGATACGAGCAGTACTTC.

This clonotype was counted at least ten times. This chain links TRBV30 with TRBJ1-6; D gene uncertain. V shed 2 bases and J shed 10 bases, with 12 bases lying between them. This CDR3 is built from 13 residues. In germline, CDR1 is GTSNPN, CDR2 SVGIG (reference sequence). The CDR3 region is CAWSLLGRSPLHF. The CDR3, as DNA: TGTGCCTGGAGTTTGCTGGGCCGGTCACCCCTCCACTTT.

This clonotype was picked up a small number of times. CDR3 in DNA: TGTGCCAGCACCGGAGACGGCGGGAACACCGGGGAGCTGTTTTTT. This codes for CASTGDGGNTGELFF. The chain combines TRBV2 with TRBJ2-2; D call uncertain. Germline lookup yields CDR1 SNHLY and CDR2 FYNNEI. The CDR3 runs to 15 residues. Trimming took 7 bases from V and 1 from J, leaving 13 bases between them.

This clonotype was observed many times. The chain combines TRBV11-2 with TRBJ1-1; D ambiguous. V gave up 2 bases and J gave up 3 bases, with 4 bases separating them. Germline V gene sequence: CDR1 SGHAT, CDR2 FQNNGV. The CDR3 contains 12 residues. CDR3: CASSLSDTEAFF. In DNA, the CDR3 is TGTGCCAGCAGCTTATCGGACACTGAAGCTTTCTTT.

This clonotype came up many times. The chain recombines TRBV7-2 with TRBJ2-7, with 12 bases matching TRBD2. Germline CDR1 SGHTA, CDR2 FQGNSA. The CDR3 sequence is 15 residues long. Germline trimming cut 5 bases from V and 2 bases from J; bases unmatched to any gene: 4. Here the CDR3 DNA reads TGTGCCAGCAGCACGGGACTAGCGGGCCCCTACGAGCAGTACTTC. It encodes CASSTGLAGPYEQYF.

Turning to this clonotype: A much larger clone sits a single nucleotide away, making a read error possible. Because it lacks the conserved phenylalanine or tryptophan at the end, this CDR3 is likely a read error. The chain employs TRBV28 and TRBJ2-1, with TRBD2 matching over 7 bases. This CDR3 has 13 residues. CDR1 is MDHEN and CDR2 is SYDVKM in the germline V gene. J was trimmed by 4 bases and V by 7 bases; bases with no gene match: 4. The CDR3 coding sequence is TGTGCCAGCACCGCGGGGGTTTACAATGAGCAGTTCTCC. Encoded protein: CASTAGVYNEQFS.

This clonotype appeared many times. The CDR3 reads CASKDTDTQYF. CDR3 nucleotides: TGCGCCAGCAAAGACACAGATACGCAGTATTTT. The chain recombines TRBV10-2 with TRBJ2-3; unclear D gene. This CDR3 spans 11 amino acids. Trimming cost V 7 bases and J 2 bases, with 4 bases left between them. Germline V gene lookup returns CDR1 WSHSY and CDR2 SAAADI.

This clonotype has ten or more counts. The rearrangement uses TRBV19 and TRBJ2-2; no definite D call. Germline V gene data show CDR1 as LNHDA and CDR2 as SQIVND (reference sequence). The CDR3 is made up of 14 amino acids. The germline V and J ends were trimmed by 3 bases and 7 bases, with 12 bases remaining between them. The CDR3 here is CASSIGPHHGELFF. DNA for the CDR3: TGTGCCAGTAGTATTGGGCCTCACCACGGGGAGCTGTTTTTT.

In its sample, this clonotype was seen many times. This rearrangement joins TRBV18 to TRBJ2-3; D remains ambiguous. The CDR3 covers 12 residues. V lost 8 bases and J 0 bases, leaving 6 bases between the germline ends. Germline CDR1 reads KGHSH; CDR2 reads LQKENI. CDR3 in amino acids: CASSPSTDTQYF. The CDR3, as DNA: TGTGCCAGCAGCCCTAGCACAGATACGCAGTATTTT.

This clonotype came up many times. The chain couples TRBV7-9 to TRBJ2-1; 8 bases fit TRBD2. With 2 bases clipped from V and 5 bases from J, the junction kept 5 bases outside the gene matches. Germline V gene lookup returns CDR1 SEHNR and CDR2 FQNEAQ (reference sequence). The CDR3 spans 15 residues. The CDR3 protein is CASSLQAGVHNEQFF. CDR3 DNA: TGTGCCAGCAGCTTACAAGCGGGAGTACACAATGAGCAGTTCTTC.

In this sample, this clonotype turned up a few times. The chain joins TRBV3-1 to TRBJ2-3; D may be TRBD1 (5 bases). Trimming took off 4 bases at V and 2 bases at J, with 28 bases between the two ends. The length of the CDR3 is 20 residues. Germline CDR1 LGHDT, CDR2 YNNKEL (reference sequence). CDR3 loop: CASSLRRTPRARSVTDTQYF. DNA of the CDR3: TGTGCCAGCAGCCTTCGCCGGACCCCCAGGGCGCGTTCTGTCACAGATACGCAGTATTTT.

This clonotype was seen a handful of times. This chain links TRBV6-1 with TRBJ2-1, with 10 bases matching TRBD1. Germline CDR1 MNHNS, CDR2 SASEGT. The junction had 9 bases not matched to a gene; V was cut back by 5 bases and J by 5 bases. The length of the CDR3 is 16 residues. DNA of the CDR3: TGTGCCAGCAGTCAACAACCGGGACAGGGGAACAATGAGCAGTTCTTC. Its translation is CASSQQPGQGNNEQFF.